The T cell receptor (beta chain) described here comes from a study of T cells in localized non-small cell lung cancer. Produced via immunoSEQ multiplex PCR; TCRdb's table is partial and in-frame only. The sample consists of tens of thousands of clones, approximately 88% of them appearing once. Notes on the study in general: There were a median roughly 59 of the top 100 tumor clones appearing in adjacent lung. There was an association of higher blood T cell density with longer overall survival. Tumor trailed uninvolved adjacent lung in T cell clonality, which peaked there.

About this clone itself: Its specificity is not known.

This sequence was found in a man between 40 and 75 years old with stage I squamous cell lung carcinoma. Sequencing was performed on peripheral blood, taken before any cancer treatment.

The CDR3 DNA is TGCGCCAGCAGCCCCGGACAGGGGCAGCAGCCCCAGCATTTT. Its translation: CASSPGQGQQPQHF. The rearrangement links TRBV5-1 to TRBJ1-5; 9 nucleotides line up with TRBD1. J was trimmed by 7 bases and V by 4 bases; bases with no gene match: 6. This CDR3 spans 14 amino acids. Germline loops: CDR1 SGHRS, CDR2 YFSETQ.